The clone carrying this T cell receptor beta chain has just a few counts. V trimming: 0 bases; J trimming: 5 bases; junction bases outside the gene matches: 3. CDR1 is SGHRS and CDR2 is YFSETQ in the germline V gene. The CDR3 is 14 residues long. This entry comes from a study of blood T cell repertoires in COVID-19. Measured with immunoSEQ multiplex PCR; TCRdb has only the in-frame clones, and not every one. The sample yields about 32,000 clones, approximately 89% seen once. This receptor was obtained from a man in his fifties or sixties with active or convalescent COVID-19. The chain has TRBV5-1 and TRBJ2-5, with 8 bases aligning to TRBD1. Sequencing was performed on peripheral blood. CDR3 sequence reads: CASSLAGGKETQYF. In nucleotides, the CDR3 is TGCGCCAGCAGCTTGGCAGGGGGCAAGGAGACCCAGTACTTC.